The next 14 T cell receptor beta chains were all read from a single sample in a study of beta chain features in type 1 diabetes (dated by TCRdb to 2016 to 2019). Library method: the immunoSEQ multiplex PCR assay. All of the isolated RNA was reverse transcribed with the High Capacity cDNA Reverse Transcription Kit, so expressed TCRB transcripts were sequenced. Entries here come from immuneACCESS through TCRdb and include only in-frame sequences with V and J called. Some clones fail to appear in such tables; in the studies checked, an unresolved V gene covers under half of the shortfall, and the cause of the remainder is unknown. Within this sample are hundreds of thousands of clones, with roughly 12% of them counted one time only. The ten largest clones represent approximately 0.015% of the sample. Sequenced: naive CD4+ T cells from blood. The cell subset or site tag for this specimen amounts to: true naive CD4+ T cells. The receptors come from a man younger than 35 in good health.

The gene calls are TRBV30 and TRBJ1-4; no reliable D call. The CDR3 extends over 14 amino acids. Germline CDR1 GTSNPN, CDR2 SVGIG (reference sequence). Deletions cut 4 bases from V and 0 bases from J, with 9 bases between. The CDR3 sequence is CAWNARATNEKLFF. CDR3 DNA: TGTGCCTGGAATGCGAGGGCAACTAATGAAAAACTGTTTTTT.

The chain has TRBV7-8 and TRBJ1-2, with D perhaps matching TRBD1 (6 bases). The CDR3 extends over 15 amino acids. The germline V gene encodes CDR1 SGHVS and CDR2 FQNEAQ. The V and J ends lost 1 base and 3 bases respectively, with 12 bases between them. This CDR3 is CASSLVKDSYYGYTF. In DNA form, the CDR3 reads TGTGCCAGCAGCTTAGTAAAGGACAGCTACTATGGCTACACCTTC.

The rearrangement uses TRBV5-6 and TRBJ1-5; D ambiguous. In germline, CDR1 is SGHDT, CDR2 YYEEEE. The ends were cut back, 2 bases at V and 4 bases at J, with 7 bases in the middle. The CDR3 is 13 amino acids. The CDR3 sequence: CASSFGGNQPQHF. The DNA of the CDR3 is TGTGCCAGCAGCTTTGGCGGTAATCAGCCCCAGCATTTT.

DNA of the CDR3: TGTGCCAGCAGGATAGAGGGTACTACGGAGCAGTACTTC. It encodes CASRIEGTTEQYF. The genes are TRBV7-9 and TRBJ2-7; D may be TRBD2 (5 bases). Germline CDR1 reads SEHNR; CDR2 reads FQNEAQ (reference sequence). CDR3 length: 13 amino acids. V was trimmed by 6 bases and J by 7 bases, leaving 16 bases between them.

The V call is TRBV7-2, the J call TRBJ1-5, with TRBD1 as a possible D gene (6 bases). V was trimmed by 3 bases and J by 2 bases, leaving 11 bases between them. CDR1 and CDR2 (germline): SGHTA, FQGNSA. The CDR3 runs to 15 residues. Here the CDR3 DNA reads TGTGCCAGCAGCTTTGCGGGGGCGGGCAATCAGCCCCAGCATTTT. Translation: CASSFAGAGNQPQHF.

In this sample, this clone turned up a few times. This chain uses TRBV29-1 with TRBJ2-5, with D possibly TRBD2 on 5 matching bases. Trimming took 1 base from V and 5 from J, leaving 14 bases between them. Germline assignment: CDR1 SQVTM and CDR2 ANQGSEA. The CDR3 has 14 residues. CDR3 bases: TGCAGCGTTGAAGGTGTCGGGGTCTGGGAGACCCAGTACTTC. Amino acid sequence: CSVEGVGVWETQYF.

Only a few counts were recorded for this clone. The CDR3, as DNA: TGTGCCTGGAGTGTATTTGTGGACAGGCGTCGAGACGAGCAGTACTTC. Translated: CAWSVFVDRRRDEQYF. This chain connects TRBV30 to TRBJ2-7, with 7 bases matching TRBD1. This CDR3 contains 16 residues. Germline values: CDR1 GTSNPN, CDR2 SVGIG (reference sequence). With 0 bases clipped from V and 5 bases from J, the junction kept 13 bases outside the gene matches.

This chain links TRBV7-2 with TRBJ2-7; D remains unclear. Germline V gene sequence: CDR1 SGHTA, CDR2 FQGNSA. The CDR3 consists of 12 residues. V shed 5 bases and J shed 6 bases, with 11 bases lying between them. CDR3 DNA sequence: TGTGCCAGCAGCGTTCCCCCTCGCGAGCAGTACTTC. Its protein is CASSVPPREQYF.

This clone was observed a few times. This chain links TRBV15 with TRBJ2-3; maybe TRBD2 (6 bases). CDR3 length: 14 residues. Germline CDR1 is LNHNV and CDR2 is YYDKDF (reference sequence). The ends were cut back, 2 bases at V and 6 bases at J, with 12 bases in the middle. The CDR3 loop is CATSRQLAGDTQYF. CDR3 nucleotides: TGTGCCACCAGCAGACAACTAGCAGGGGATACGCAGTATTTT.

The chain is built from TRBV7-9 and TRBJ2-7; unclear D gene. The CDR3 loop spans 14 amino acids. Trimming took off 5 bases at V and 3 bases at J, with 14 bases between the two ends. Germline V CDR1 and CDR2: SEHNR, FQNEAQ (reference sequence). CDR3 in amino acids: CASSPPFRVYEQYF. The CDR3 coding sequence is TGTGCCAGCAGCCCACCGTTTCGGGTCTACGAGCAGTACTTC.

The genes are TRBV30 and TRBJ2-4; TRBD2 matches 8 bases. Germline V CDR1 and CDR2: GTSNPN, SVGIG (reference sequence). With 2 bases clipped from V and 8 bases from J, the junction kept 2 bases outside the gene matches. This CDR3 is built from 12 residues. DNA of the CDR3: TGTGCCTGGAGTTCGGGAGGGGACATTCAGTACTTC. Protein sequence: CAWSSGGDIQYF. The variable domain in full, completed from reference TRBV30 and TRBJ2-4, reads SQTIHQWPATLVQPVGSPLSLECTVEGTSNPNLYWYRQAAGRGLQLLFYSVGIGQISSEVPQNLSASRPQDRQFILSSKKLLLSDSGFYLCAWSSGGDIQYFGAGTRLSVL.

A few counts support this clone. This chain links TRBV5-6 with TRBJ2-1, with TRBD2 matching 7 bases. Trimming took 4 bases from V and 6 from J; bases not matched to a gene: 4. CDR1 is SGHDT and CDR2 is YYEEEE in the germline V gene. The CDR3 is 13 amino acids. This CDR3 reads CASSRTSRNEQFF. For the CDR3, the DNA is TGTGCCAGCAGCCGGACTAGTCGCAATGAGCAGTTCTTC.

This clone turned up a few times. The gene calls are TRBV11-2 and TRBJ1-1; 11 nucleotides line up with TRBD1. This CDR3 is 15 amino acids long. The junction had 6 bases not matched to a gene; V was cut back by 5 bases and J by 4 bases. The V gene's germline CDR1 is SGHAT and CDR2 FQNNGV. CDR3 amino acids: CASSRFGQGATEAFF. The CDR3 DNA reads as TGTGCCAGCAGCCGATTCGGACAGGGGGCCACTGAAGCTTTCTTT. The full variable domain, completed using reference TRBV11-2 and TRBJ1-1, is EAGVAQSPRYKIIEKRQSVAFWCNPISGHATLYWYQQILGQGPKLLIQFQNNGVVDDSQLPKDRFSAERLKGVDSTLKIQPAKLEDSAVYLCASSRFGQGATEAFFGQGTRLTVV.

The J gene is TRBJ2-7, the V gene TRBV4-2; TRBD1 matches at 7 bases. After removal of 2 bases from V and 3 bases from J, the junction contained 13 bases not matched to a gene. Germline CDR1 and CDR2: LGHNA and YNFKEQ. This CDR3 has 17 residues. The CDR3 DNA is TGTGCCAGCAGCCAACACAACTCCGGGACAGTCTTCTACGAGCAGTACTTC. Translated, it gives CASSQHNSGTVFYEQYF.